Listed below are T cell receptor beta chains from one sample, sequenced in a study of T cells in Graves' hyperthyroidism and ophthalmopathy. TCRdb reprocessed the multiplex PCR reads via MiXCR and lists one record per CDR3 protein. The table includes under 350,000 distinct CDR3 sequences, roughly 13% detected once. Sequenced: blood. The receptors were gathered from a woman in her forties with Graves' hyperthyroidism. CDR3s include the opening cysteine and the closing phenylalanine or tryptophan. D genes are given only for firm matches. Size is stated for part of the rows, as once, few or many counts, or as a class when the clone is expanded.

few TRBJ1-3 . TRBV6-1 TGTGCCAGCAGTCCCCCCAGCCTATCCTCTGGAAACACCATATATTTT CASSPPSLSSGNTIYF
many TRBJ1-2 . TRBV19 TGTGCCAGTAGTACGCGGGGCAGGTTTTACTATGGCTACACCTTC CASSTRGRFYYGYTF
many TRBJ1-1 . TRBV19 TGTGCCAGTAGCCGAACAGGTCTGAACACTGAAGCTTTCTTT CASSRTGLNTEAFF
many TRBJ2-1 . TRBV10-3 TGTGCCATTGCGGCCAACGTCTACAATGAGCAGTTCTTC CAIAANVYNEQFF
once TRBJ2-6 . TRBV28 TGTGCCAGCACCCCGATTCTAGCTGGGGCCAACGCCCTGACTTTC CASTPILAGANALTF
. TRBJ1-4 . TRBV10-3 TGTGCCATCAGTGAGAGGCAGGAAGGTGAAAAACTGTTTTTT CAISERQEGEKLFF
many TRBJ1-5 . TRBV6-1 TGTGCCAGCAGTGAAGCGGCCCTCTTGCCCCAGCATTTT CASSEAALLPQHF
. TRBJ2-2 . TRBV6-1 TGTGCCAGCAGTGCGACTTTAAACACCGGGGAGCTGTTTTTT CASSATLNTGELFF
many TRBJ1-5 . TRBV19 TGTGCCAGTGGTATAAGCCGATATAGCAATCAGCCCCAGCATTTT CASGISRYSNQPQHF
many TRBJ1-2 . TRBV12-3/TRBV12-4 TGTGCCAGCAGTGCGACAGGCGCACCGTATGGCTACACCTTC CASSATGAPYGYTF
many TRBJ2-7 TRBD2 TRBV7-2 TGTGCCAGCAGCCCTAGCGGGGGGCTTGCCTACGAGCAGTACTTC CASSPSGGLAYEQYF
many TRBJ1-1 . TRBV2 TGTGCCAGCAGTGAAGCGCTGGATGGGGTTGAAGCTTTCTTT CASSEALDGVEAFF
few TRBJ1-5 . TRBV5-1 TGCGCCAGCAGCTTAGAGCCCAGGGTGTTCCAAAGCGCGGCCCAGCATTTT CASSLEPRVFQSAAQHF
many TRBJ2-5 TRBD2 TRBV20-1 TGCAGTGCTTTGGGACTATTCGGAGAGACCCAGTACTTC CSALGLFGETQYF